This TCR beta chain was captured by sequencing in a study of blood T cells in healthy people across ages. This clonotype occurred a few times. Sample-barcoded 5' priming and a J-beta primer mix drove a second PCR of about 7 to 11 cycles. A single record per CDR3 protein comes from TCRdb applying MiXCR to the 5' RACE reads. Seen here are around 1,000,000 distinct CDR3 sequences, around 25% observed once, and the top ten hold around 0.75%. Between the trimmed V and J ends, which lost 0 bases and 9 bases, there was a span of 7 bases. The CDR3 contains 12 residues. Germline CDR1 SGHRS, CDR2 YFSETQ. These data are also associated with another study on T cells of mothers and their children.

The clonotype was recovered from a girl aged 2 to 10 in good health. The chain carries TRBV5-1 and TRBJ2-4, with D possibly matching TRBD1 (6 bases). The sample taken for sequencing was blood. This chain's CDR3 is CASSLGGGIQYF. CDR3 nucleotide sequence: TGCGCCAGCAGCTTGGGAGGGGGCATTCAGTACTTC.